This entry is about one T cell receptor beta chain. It was CD45RO-negative cells, positively selected for CCR7, that made up naive CD8 cells, with terminally differentiated effector memory CD45RA+ cells excluded. The source of the sample is a study of shared clonotypes between healthy human individuals. The authors ran the assay at deep level. Sorted-subset replicate PCR reactions were performed with 200 ng DNA, corresponding to 25,000 to 35,000 T cell genomes. As processed by the authors: ImmunoSEQ supplied junction-only sequences lacking quality scores, so filtering was different. The table came from immunoSEQ multiplex PCR; TCRdb's copy has only in-frame clones and leaves some out. V and J calls plus clone size are reproduced from that table; the DNA served to infer D and trimming. This sample has nearly 2 million clones, with approximately 95% found just once. The germline V and J ends were trimmed by 0 bases and 3 bases, with 9 bases remaining between them. Per the germline V gene, CDR1 is LGHNA and CDR2 is YSLEER. The CDR3 runs to 14 residues.

The sequencing sample was made of naive CD8+ T cells sorted from blood. This TCR came from a man younger than 30 in good health. The rearrangement uses TRBV4-3 and TRBJ2-7, with D perhaps matching TRBD1 (6 bases). CDR3 sequence: CASSQDQDSYEQYF. DNA for the CDR3: TGCGCCAGCAGCCAAGACCAGGACAGCTACGAGCAGTACTTC.